This passage covers 16 T cell receptor beta chains from one sample sequenced in a study of early T cells in non-severe SARS-CoV-2 infection (dated by TCRdb to the early 2020s). The library relied on 5' RACE. The run used a NextSeq 500. TCRdb cleaned the public reads at Q25 with fastp, built clones with MiXCR and kept in-frame beta chains. Each CDR3 protein gets just one entry, which takes the most common genes and DNA from the rows behind it. For this sample there are under 60,000 distinct CDR3 sequences; over 7.5% appear just once. The leading ten clones occupy 9.4% of the sample. The sequenced sample consisted of whole blood. The source is an adult who was a healthcare worker with PCR-confirmed SARS-CoV-2 infection or an uninfected control (not recorded which).

This clonotype was recorded a few times. V is TRBV24-1 and J is TRBJ2-2, with D tentatively TRBD1 (6 bases). CDR1 is KGHDR and CDR2 is SFDVKD in the germline V gene. The CDR3 spans 15 residues. Deletions cut 6 bases from V and 3 bases from J, with 13 bases between. The CDR3 nucleotides are TGTGCCACCAGTATGCGACAGGACCACACCGGGGAGCTGTTTTTT. Its translation is CATSMRQDHTGELFF.

V usage is TRBV7-2 and J usage is TRBJ2-4, with TRBD1 matching over 7 bases. The CDR3 length is 16 residues. The V gene's germline CDR1 is SGHTA and CDR2 FQGNSA. J lost 7 bases, V lost 3 bases, and 12 bases had no gene match. The CDR3 DNA reads as TGTGCCAGCAGCTTTATGAAAAGAGGGGGCGGGAACATTCAGTACTTC. Translated: CASSFMKRGGGNIQYF.

The chain recombines TRBV6-1 with TRBJ2-7; 7 bases agree with TRBD1. This CDR3 has 12 residues. Germline V gives CDR1 MNHNS, CDR2 SASEGT. Losses at the gene ends were 6 bases for V and 6 bases for J; bases not matched to a gene: 5. CDR3 region: CASRVTGSEQYF. DNA of the CDR3: TGTGCCAGCAGGGTGACAGGGAGCGAGCAGTACTTC.

There are many counts of this clonotype. V and J are TRBV29-1 and TRBJ2-2, with D possibly being TRBD2 (5 bases). This CDR3 spans 13 amino acids. Trimming stripped 2 bases from V and 5 bases from J, with 9 bases between. Germline assignment: CDR1 SQVTM and CDR2 ANQGSEA. CDR3 in DNA: TGCAGCGTTGAAACACTAGGAACCGGGGAGCTGTTTTTT. It yields the protein CSVETLGTGELFF.

This clonotype has more than one count but fewer than ten. V gene TRBV5-1 combines with J gene TRBJ2-6; the match to TRBD1 covers 8 bases. The CDR3 extends over 17 amino acids. Germline loops: CDR1 SGHRS, CDR2 YFSETQ. Trimming at V came to 3 bases and at J to 4 bases, leaving 9 bases not matched to a gene. The CDR3 nucleotides are TGCGCCAGCAGCTCGCCCTCAGGGGGCTCAGGGGCCAACGTCCTGACTTTC. This sequence encodes CASSSPSGGSGANVLTF.

This clonotype was seen a few times. This chain links TRBV21-1 with TRBJ2-4; the table's D call, TRBD2, has no DNA check behind it. TRBV21-1 is deemed a pseudogene. This CDR3 contains 13 residues. The CDR3 DNA reads TGTGCCGGCAGACTAGCGGGTAAAAACATTCAGTACTTC. Protein product: CAGRLAGKNIQYF.

This clonotype has at least ten counts. The CDR3 loop reads CASSQEDPKNIQYF. The CDR3 nucleotides read TGTGCCAGCAGCCAAGAAGATCCCAAAAACATTCAGTACTTC. The V gene is TRBV4-2, the J gene TRBJ2-4; no reliable D call. This CDR3 spans 14 amino acids. Trimming removed 0 bases at V and 2 bases at J, with 5 bases between. Germline V gene sequence: CDR1 LGHNA, CDR2 YNFKEQ.

In this sample, this clonotype turned up many times. In DNA, the CDR3 is TGTGCCAGCAGCCCTACTGAACCCGACGGGCGGGATCAGCCCCAGCATTTT. Translation gives CASSPTEPDGRDQPQHF. The chain recombines TRBV5-4 with TRBJ1-5; D uncertain. Trimming stripped 4 bases from V and 5 bases from J, with 22 bases between. The CDR3 spans 17 residues. Germline V gene lookup returns CDR1 SGHNT and CDR2 YYREEE (reference sequence).

The CDR3 loop reads CASSLVASNSPLHF. The CDR3 coding sequence is TGTGCCAGCAGCTTAGTGGCCAGTAATTCACCCCTCCACTTT. The V and J genes are TRBV7-8 and TRBJ1-6; D is ambiguous. Deletions cut 1 base from V and 6 bases from J, with 7 bases between. CDR1 and CDR2 (germline): SGHVS, FQNEAQ. This CDR3 contains 14 residues.

The gene calls are TRBV9 and TRBJ1-4, with no clear D. Germline V gene lookup returns CDR1 SGDLS and CDR2 YYNGEE. V was cut by 4 bases and J by 0 bases, with 10 bases left in between. There are 15 residues in the CDR3. The CDR3 sequence is CASSPEYSTNEKLFF. The CDR3 DNA reads as TGTGCCAGCAGCCCCGAGTACTCAACTAATGAAAAACTGTTTTTT.

This clonotype was seen at least ten times. This sequence joins TRBV24-1 and TRBJ2-1; the D is unclear. The germline CDR1 and CDR2 sequences are KGHDR and SFDVKD. The CDR3 is made up of 13 amino acids. V was cut by 5 bases and J by 13 bases, with 17 bases left in between. The CDR3 nucleotides are TGTGCCACCAGTGCCGGTCCTACGACGAGTCAGTTCTTC. Amino acids: CATSAGPTTSQFF.

This clonotype is labeled medium-sized. The chain recombines TRBV10-3 with TRBJ2-1, with D possibly being TRBD1 (5 bases). CDR3 length equals 14 residues. Germline CDR1 reads ENHRY; CDR2 reads SYGVKD. V lost 5 bases, J lost 3 bases, and 11 bases lay in between. The CDR3: CAISYSDIYNEQFF. The CDR3 DNA is TGTGCCATCAGTTACTCGGACATCTACAATGAGCAGTTCTTC.

This clonotype qualifies as medium-sized. The genes are TRBV29-1 and TRBJ2-1; 7 bases are a match to TRBD2. CDR1 and CDR2 from the germline V gene are SQVTM and ANQGSEA. The junction had 7 bases not matched to a gene; V was cut back by 6 bases and J by 5 bases. The CDR3 has 13 residues. CDR3 coding DNA: TGCAGCGTCTCGGGAGGCACGAACAATGAGCAGTTCTTC. Residues: CSVSGGTNNEQFF.

This clonotype has only a few counts. The chain links TRBV29-1 to TRBJ2-1; D possibly corresponds to TRBD2 (7 bases). CDR3 length: 14 residues. Between the trimmed V and J ends, which lost 6 bases and 0 bases, there was a span of 12 bases. Germline CDR1 and CDR2: SQVTM and ANQGSEA. The CDR3, as DNA: TGCAGCGTGGAGGGGGGGAGCTCCTACAATGAGCAGTTCTTC. Amino acid sequence: CSVEGGSSYNEQFF.

This clonotype has only a few counts. The chain recombines TRBV6-2 or TRBV6-3 with TRBJ2-2; no firm D call. This CDR3 spans 12 amino acids. V was pared by 7 bases and J by 7 bases, with 10 bases between. From germline, CDR1 is MNHEY and CDR2 SVGEGT. DNA of the CDR3: TGTGCCAGCACCCCGCCACACGGGGAGCTGTTTTTT. It is translated as CASTPPHGELFF.

The table lists this clonotype with many counts. This chain joins TRBV10-2 and TRBJ1-5; tentatively, D is TRBD1 (6 bases). Germline CDR1 and CDR2: WSHSY and SAAADI. Between the trimmed V and J ends, which lost 5 bases and 3 bases, there was a span of 11 bases. The CDR3 is made up of 14 amino acids. CDR3 nucleotide sequence: TGCGCCAGCAGTAGGACAGAAACCAATCAGCCCCAGCATTTT. Translated: CASSRTETNQPQHF.